The rows below give T cell receptor beta chains drawn from one sample of a study of blood T cell repertoires in COVID-19. Assay used: immunoSEQ multiplex PCR; TCRdb lists only in-frame clones, some missing. Of about 36,000 clones listed, roughly 88% are singletons. Sequenced: peripheral blood. The receptors were gathered from a human donor in a cohort sampled during active COVID-19. The CDR3 runs from the conserved cysteine through the conserved F or W. Each record gives: J gene, V gene, D gene, clone size, CDR3 DNA, CDR3 protein. A D gene is named only where the DNA matches it firmly. Clone size is not always given. Where it is, it says once, few, many or a class for expanded clones.

j_call: TRBJ2-7
v_call: TRBV19
d_call: NA
clone_size: NA
cdr3_nt: TGTGCCAGTAGTATGATTCCGGTACGGGAGCAGTACTTC
cdr3_aa: CASSMIPVREQYF

j_call: TRBJ2-7
v_call: TRBV19
d_call: NA
clone_size: NA
cdr3_nt: TGTGCCAGTGGGGGGATCTACGAGCAGTACTTC
cdr3_aa: CASGGIYEQYF

j_call: TRBJ1-1
v_call: TRBV29-1
d_call: NA
clone_size: NA
cdr3_nt: TGCAGCGTTGATCGAGGGGGAAGGGGCACTGAAGCTTTCTTT
cdr3_aa: CSVDRGGRGTEAFF

j_call: TRBJ2-1
v_call: TRBV9
d_call: TRBD2
clone_size: once
cdr3_nt: TGTGCCAGCAGCGTTAGCGGGGATTCCTACAATGAGCAGTTCTTC
cdr3_aa: CASSVSGDSYNEQFF

j_call: TRBJ1-2
v_call: TRBV6-5
d_call: NA
clone_size: NA
cdr3_nt: TGTGCCAGCAGTTACCCGGGGGGCTACACCTTC
cdr3_aa: CASSYPGGYTF

j_call: TRBJ1-5
v_call: TRBV10-3
d_call: TRBD1
clone_size: few
cdr3_nt: TGTGCCATCAGCGCCACAGGGGATAGCAATCAGCCCCAGCATTTT
cdr3_aa: CAISATGDSNQPQHF

j_call: TRBJ2-1
v_call: TRBV29-1
d_call: TRBD1
clone_size: once
cdr3_nt: TGCAGCGTTGGGACCGGGACAGGGGTCAATGAGCAGTTCTTC
cdr3_aa: CSVGTGTGVNEQFF

j_call: TRBJ2-1
v_call: TRBV5-1
d_call: TRBD2
clone_size: NA
cdr3_nt: TGCGCCAGCAGCTTGGGCTTTGGACTAGCGGGGGGGAATGAGCAGTTCTTC
cdr3_aa: CASSLGFGLAGGNEQFF

j_call: TRBJ1-1
v_call: TRBV6-5
d_call: NA
clone_size: NA
cdr3_nt: TGTGCCAGCATTAAACGGGGGGGCACTGAAGCTTTCTTT
cdr3_aa: CASIKRGGTEAFF

j_call: TRBJ2-7
v_call: TRBV20-1
d_call: NA
clone_size: NA
cdr3_nt: TGCAGTGCTAGTGCCCCAACCTACGAGCAGTACTTC
cdr3_aa: CSASAPTYEQYF

j_call: TRBJ1-4
v_call: TRBV27
d_call: NA
clone_size: NA
cdr3_nt: TGTGCCAGCAGTCTGGGGGGGCATACTAATGAAAAACTGTTTTTT
cdr3_aa: CASSLGGHTNEKLFF

j_call: TRBJ1-3
v_call: TRBV13
d_call: TRBD1
clone_size: NA
cdr3_nt: TGTGCCAGCAGCTTAGAAGACGGGACAGCTAGAAACACCATATATTTT
cdr3_aa: CASSLEDGTARNTIYF

j_call: TRBJ2-3
v_call: TRBV6-1
d_call: TRBD2
clone_size: NA
cdr3_nt: TGTGCCAGCAGTGCCTTACCTAGCGGGGGGACAGATACGCAGTATTTT
cdr3_aa: CASSALPSGGTDTQYF

j_call: TRBJ2-5
v_call: TRBV5-6
d_call: NA
clone_size: NA
cdr3_nt: TGTGCCAGCAGCCCCGGACAGACTGAGACCCAGTACTTC
cdr3_aa: CASSPGQTETQYF

j_call: TRBJ2-5
v_call: TRBV10-2
d_call: TRBD1
clone_size: NA
cdr3_nt: TGCGCCAGCAGGGGACAGGGGAAACAAGAGACCCAGTACTTC
cdr3_aa: CASRGQGKQETQYF

j_call: TRBJ1-1
v_call: TRBV5-1
d_call: TRBD1
clone_size: NA
cdr3_nt: TGCGCCAGCAGCGTAGGGACAGGGGTTGGCACTGAAGCTTTCTTT
cdr3_aa: CASSVGTGVGTEAFF